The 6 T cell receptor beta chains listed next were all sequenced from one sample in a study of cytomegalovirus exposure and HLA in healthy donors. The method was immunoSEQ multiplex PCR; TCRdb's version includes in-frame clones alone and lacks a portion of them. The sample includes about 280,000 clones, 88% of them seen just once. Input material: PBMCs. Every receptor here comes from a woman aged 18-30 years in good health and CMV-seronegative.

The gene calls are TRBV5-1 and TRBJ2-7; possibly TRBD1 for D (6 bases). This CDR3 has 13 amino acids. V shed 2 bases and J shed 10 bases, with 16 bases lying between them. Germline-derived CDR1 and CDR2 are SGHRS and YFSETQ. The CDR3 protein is CASSLRDTDLQYF. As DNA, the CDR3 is TGCGCCAGCAGCTTACGGGACACGGATCTCCAGTACTTC.

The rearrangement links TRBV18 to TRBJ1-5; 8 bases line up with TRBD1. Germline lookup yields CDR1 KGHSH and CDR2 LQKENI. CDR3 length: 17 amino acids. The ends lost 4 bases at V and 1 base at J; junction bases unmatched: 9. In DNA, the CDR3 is TGTGCCAGCTCACGCGGTCCAGGGGGCGAAAGCAATCAGCCCCAGCATTTT. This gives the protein CASSRGPGGESNQPQHF. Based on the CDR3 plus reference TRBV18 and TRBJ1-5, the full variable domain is NAGVMQNPRHLVRRRGQEARLRCSPMKGHSHVYWYRQLPEEGLKFMVYLQKENIIDESGMPKERFSAEFPKEGPSILRIQQVVRGDSAAYFCASSRGPGGESNQPQHFGDGTRLSIL.

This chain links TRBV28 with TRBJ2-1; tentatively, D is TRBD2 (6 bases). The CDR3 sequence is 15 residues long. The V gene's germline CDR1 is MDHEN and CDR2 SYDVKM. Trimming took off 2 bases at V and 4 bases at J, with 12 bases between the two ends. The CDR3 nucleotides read TGTGCCAGCAGTTTAGTGGGAGGAACGTACAATGAGCAGTTCTTC. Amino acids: CASSLVGGTYNEQFF.

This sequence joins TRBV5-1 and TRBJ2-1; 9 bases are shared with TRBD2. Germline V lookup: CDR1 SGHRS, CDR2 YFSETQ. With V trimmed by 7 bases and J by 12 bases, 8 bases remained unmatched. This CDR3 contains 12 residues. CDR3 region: CASGREGRAQFF. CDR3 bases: TGCGCCAGCGGGCGGGAGGGCAGGGCGCAGTTCTTC.

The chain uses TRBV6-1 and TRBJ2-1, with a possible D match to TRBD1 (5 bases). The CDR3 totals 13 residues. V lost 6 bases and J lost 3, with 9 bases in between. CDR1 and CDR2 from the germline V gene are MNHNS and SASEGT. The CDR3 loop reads CASSRASYNEQFF. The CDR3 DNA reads TGTGCCAGCAGCAGGGCGAGCTACAATGAGCAGTTCTTC.

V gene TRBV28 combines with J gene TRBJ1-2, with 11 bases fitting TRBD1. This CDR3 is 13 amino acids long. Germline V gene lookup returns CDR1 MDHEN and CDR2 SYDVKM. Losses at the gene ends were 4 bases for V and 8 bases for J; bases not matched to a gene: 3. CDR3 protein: CASSSGQGGGYTF. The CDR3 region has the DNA TGTGCCAGCAGTTCGGGACAGGGGGGAGGCTACACCTTC.